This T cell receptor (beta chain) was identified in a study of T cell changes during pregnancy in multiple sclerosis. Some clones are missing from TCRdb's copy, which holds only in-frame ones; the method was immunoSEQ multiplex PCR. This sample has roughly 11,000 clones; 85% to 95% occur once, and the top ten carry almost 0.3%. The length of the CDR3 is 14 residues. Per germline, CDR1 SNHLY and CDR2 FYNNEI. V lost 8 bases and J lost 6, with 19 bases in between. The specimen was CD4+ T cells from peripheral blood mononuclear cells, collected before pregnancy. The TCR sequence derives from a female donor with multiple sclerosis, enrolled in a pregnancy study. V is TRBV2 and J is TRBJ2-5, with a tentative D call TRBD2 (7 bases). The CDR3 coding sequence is TGTGCCAGCGGGGGGGGGACATTGGGGAAGACCCAGTACTTC. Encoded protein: CASGGGTLGKTQYF.